These 32 T cell receptor beta chains were all obtained from the same sample, sequenced in a study of OX40 agonist ivuxolimab in advanced cancers. The repertoire was sequenced with immunoSEQ multiplex PCR; TCRdb's copy has only in-frame clones and lacks some. Here the sample spans under 95,000 clones, 75% to 95% being singletons. The material sequenced was CD4+ or CD8+ T cells sorted from blood, taken in a trial of the OX40 agonist ivuxolimab. The receptors come from an adult with an advanced solid tumor such as melanoma, head and neck, liver or kidney cancer.

The count of this clone is one. This chain uses TRBV27 with TRBJ1-5, with 9 bases that match TRBD1. The junction had 12 bases not matched to a gene; V was cut back by 8 bases and J by 4 bases. The CDR3 totals 16 residues. CDR1 and CDR2 (germline): MNHEY, SMNVEV (reference sequence). In nucleotides, the CDR3 is TGTGCCAGCCGAACTTACGGACAGGGGACTAATCAGCCCCAGCATTTT. This codes for CASRTYGQGTNQPQHF.

The gene calls are TRBV19 and TRBJ2-3; D not certain. Per germline, CDR1 LNHDA and CDR2 SQIVND (reference sequence). The CDR3 spans 12 residues. Trimming left V 3 bases short and J 2 bases short, with 3 bases between. CDR3 loop: CASSMITDTQYF. In nucleotides, the CDR3 is TGTGCCAGTAGTATGATCACAGATACGCAGTATTTT.

The gene calls are TRBV7-2 and TRBJ1-2; D perhaps matches TRBD1 (5 bases). Germline values: CDR1 SGHTA, CDR2 FQGNSA. This CDR3 is 15 amino acids long. V dropped 3 bases and J dropped 8 bases, with 19 bases sitting between them. The CDR3 sequence is CASSFADPGRGGYTF. CDR3 DNA sequence: TGTGCCAGCAGCTTCGCCGACCCGGGTCGGGGCGGCTACACCTTC. Looking up the rest from reference TRBV7-2 and TRBJ1-2 gives the full variable domain: GAGVSQSPSNKVTEKGKDVELRCDPISGHTALYWYRQSLGQGLEFLIYFQGNSAPDKSGLPSDRFSAERTGGSVSTLTIQRTQQEDSAVYLCASSFADPGRGGYTFGSGTRLTVV.

A remark on this clone: The junction does not match germline at one end; this may be a read error. CDR3 loop: CASSPRLAGEQYF. For the CDR3, the DNA is TGTGCTAGCAGCCCTAGACTAGCGGGCGAGCAGTACTTC. The chain combines TRBV7-7 with TRBJ2-7; 10 bases are a match to TRBD2. Germline CDR1 and CDR2: SSHAT and FNYEAQ (reference sequence). CDR3 length: 13 amino acids.

This clone was detected only once. In nucleotides, the CDR3 is TGTGCCAGCAAATCGGAGTTGCGGGAGTCCGGTGAGCAGTTCTTC. This codes for CASKSELRESGEQFF. The chain is built from TRBV28 and TRBJ2-1; 7 bases map to TRBD2. Germline V CDR1 and CDR2: MDHEN, SYDVKM. The CDR3 length is 15 residues. Trimming at V came to 7 bases and at J to 9 bases, leaving 15 bases not matched to a gene.

V is TRBV15 and J is TRBJ2-1, with no clear D. The germline gives CDR1 LNHNV, CDR2 YYDKDF (reference sequence). This CDR3 comprises 17 residues. V lost 2 bases and J lost 1, with 15 bases in between. CDR3 residues: CATSRPLLHESYNEQFF. The CDR3 DNA follows: TGTGCCACCAGCAGACCCCTTCTACATGAATCCTACAATGAGCAGTTCTTC.

This rearrangement joins TRBV7-3 to TRBJ2-3; perhaps D is TRBD1 or TRBD2 (5 bases each). The CDR3 totals 14 residues. CDR1 and CDR2 from the germline V gene are SGHTA and FQGTGA. Between the trimmed V and J ends, which lost 2 bases and 7 bases, there was a span of 13 bases. The CDR3 spells CASSLWGVGHTQYF. In nucleotides, the CDR3 is TGTGCCAGCAGCTTATGGGGAGTGGGGCATACGCAGTATTTT.

The V and J genes are TRBV7-9 and TRBJ2-7; 8 bases line up with TRBD2. Germline assignment: CDR1 SEHNR and CDR2 FQNEAQ (reference sequence). V lost 5 bases to trimming and J lost 0 bases; unmatched junction nucleotides: 3. This CDR3 spans 14 amino acids. The CDR3 loop reads CASSGSGSSYEQYF. The DNA of the CDR3 is TGTGCCAGCAGCGGGAGCGGGAGCTCCTACGAGCAGTACTTC. The entire variable domain, with the rest obtained from reference TRBV7-9 and TRBJ2-7, is as follows: DTGVSQNPRHKITKRGQNVTFRCDPISEHNRLYWYRQTLGQGPEFLTYFQNEAQLEKSRLLSDRFSAERPKGSFSTLEIQRTEQGDSAMYLCASSGSGSSYEQYFGPGTRLTVT.

This chain links TRBV19 with TRBJ2-5; D is perhaps TRBD1 or TRBD2 (5 bases each). The germline CDR1 and CDR2 sequences are LNHDA and SQIVND (reference sequence). CDR3 length: 14 residues. V lost 3 bases and J 5 bases, leaving 13 bases between the germline ends. CDR3 coding DNA: TGTGCCAGTAGTATGGGACGGCTGGAGGAGACCCAGTACTTC. It translates to CASSMGRLEETQYF.

In this sample, this clone turned up a few times. The chain carries TRBV5-7 and TRBJ1-5; D is unclear. TRBV5-7 is noted as an ORF with a role that remains uncertain. The CDR3 length is 14 residues. V lost 1 base to trimming and J lost 11 bases, with 16 bases between them. CDR3 coding DNA: TGTGCCAGCAGCTTGAAGGCAATTGGTTCAGCCCAGCATTTT. The encoded protein is CASSLKAIGSAQHF.

The chain uses TRBV13 and TRBJ2-7; 11 bases align to TRBD1. This CDR3 region has 14 residues. Germline values: CDR1 PRHDT, CDR2 FYEKMQ (reference sequence). V lost 3 bases and J lost 3; bases outside the gene matches: 1. The CDR3 coding sequence is TGTGCCAGCAGCTTGGGACAGGGGGGCTACGAGCAGTACTTC. Translated, it gives CASSLGQGGYEQYF.

V is TRBV29-1 and J is TRBJ1-2; tentatively, D is TRBD1 (6 bases). Germline CDR1 and CDR2: SQVTM and ANQGSEA. V dropped 6 bases and J dropped 6 bases, with 14 bases sitting between them. The CDR3 loop spans 12 amino acids. CDR3 bases: TGCAGCGTCGTAGAGGGGGATCATGGCTACACCTTC. Amino acids: CSVVEGDHGYTF.

J is TRBJ1-1 and V is TRBV12-5; TRBD1 is a possible D gene (6 bases). The germline V and J ends were trimmed by 3 bases and 11 bases, with 13 bases remaining between them. The germline V gene has CDR1 LGHNT and CDR2 FRNRAP. CDR3 length: 12 amino acids. The CDR3 coding sequence is TGTGCTAGTGGTTTCGGCAGGGGCATGGCTTTCTTT. Translation: CASGFGRGMAFF.

The chain uses TRBV11-3 and TRBJ1-1, with a tentative D call TRBD1 (5 bases). Germline CDR1 reads SGHNT; CDR2 reads YENEEA. This CDR3 is 14 amino acids long. Between the trimmed V and J ends, which lost 5 bases and 1 base, there was a span of 11 bases. The CDR3 bases are TGTGCCAGCAGCCCGGACGGGGGGAACACTGAAGCTTTCTTT. This translates into CASSPDGGNTEAFF.

This chain uses TRBV5-4 with TRBJ1-1, with a tentative D call TRBD1 (5 bases). CDR3 size: 16 residues. In germline, CDR1 is SGHNT, CDR2 YYREEE (reference sequence). V lost 1 base, J lost 1 base, and 14 bases lay in between. CDR3: CASSLSTERGNTEAFF. CDR3 bases: TGTGCCAGCAGCTTGTCGACAGAAAGAGGGAACACTGAAGCTTTCTTT. The variable domain in full, with the rest retrieved from reference TRBV5-4 and TRBJ1-1, is ETGVTQSPTHLIKTRGQQVTLRCSSQSGHNTVSWYQQALGQGPQFIFQYYREEENGRGNFPPRFSGLQFPNYSSELNVNALELDDSALYLCASSLSTERGNTEAFFGQGTRLTVV.

This sequence joins TRBV29-1 and TRBJ2-3; D uncertain. CDR3 length equals 12 residues. Trimming took 7 bases from V and 0 from J, leaving 8 bases between them. Germline-derived CDR1 and CDR2 are SQVTM and ANQGSEA. CDR3 nucleotides: TGCAGCGCCGGATCCAGCACAGATACGCAGTATTTT. It translates to CSAGSSTDTQYF.

The chain employs TRBV7-3 and TRBJ2-3; 12 bases line up with TRBD2. There are 18 residues in the CDR3. CDR1 SGHTA and CDR2 FQGTGA come from the germline V gene. The J segment lost 3 bases and the V segment lost 2 bases, leaving 9 bases of the junction unmatched. The CDR3 DNA follows: TGTGCCAGCAGCTTATGGGCTAGCGGGAGGGAGGTAACAGATACGCAGTATTTT. Translated, it gives CASSLWASGREVTDTQYF.

In this sample, this clone turned up a few times. The rearrangement joins TRBV6-5 to TRBJ1-1; D is uncertain. V was pared by 5 bases and J by 2 bases, with 9 bases between. Looked up from germline, CDR1 is MNHEY and CDR2 is SVGAGI. CDR3 length equals 13 residues. CDR3 nucleotides: TGTGCCAGCAGTCGACGGTTTAACACTGAAGCTTTCTTT. Translation: CASSRRFNTEAFF.

This chain uses TRBV27 with TRBJ2-2, with unresolved D. In germline, CDR1 is MNHEY, CDR2 SMNVEV (reference sequence). Trimming stripped 5 bases from V and 4 bases from J, with 5 bases between. CDR3 length equals 12 residues. For the CDR3, the DNA is TGTGCCAGCAGTATAGTCACCGGGGAGCTGTTTTTT. Its translation is CASSIVTGELFF.

This chain joins TRBV5-1 and TRBJ2-7, with a possible D match to TRBD1 (5 bases). Germline V gene lookup returns CDR1 SGHRS and CDR2 YFSETQ. The CDR3 is made up of 15 amino acids. The V end lost 0 bases, the J end lost 2 bases, and 12 bases lay between the germline ends. CDR3 region: CASSLAGGAAYEQYF. CDR3 nucleotide sequence: TGCGCCAGCAGCTTGGCCGGTGGGGCGGCCTACGAGCAGTACTTC.

The genes are TRBV4-2 and TRBJ1-3, with D unresolved. Trimming cost V 1 base and J 7 bases, with 14 bases left between them. The CDR3 is 15 amino acids. The germline gives CDR1 LGHNA, CDR2 YNFKEQ. The CDR3 bases are TGTGCCAGCAGCCAAGTTGCGGGTTTAGGGAACACCATATATTTT. The encoded protein is CASSQVAGLGNTIYF.

This clone came up once. The V call is TRBV28, the J call TRBJ2-5; a possible D gene is TRBD2 (6 bases). Germline CDR1 reads MDHEN; CDR2 reads SYDVKM. The CDR3 extends over 12 amino acids. V was shortened by 6 bases and J by 7 bases, with 12 bases between the two germline ends. The CDR3 protein is CASRSGVGTQYF. In nucleotides, the CDR3 is TGTGCCAGCAGATCGGGAGTAGGGACCCAGTACTTC.

The chain is built from TRBV6-5 and TRBJ2-2; TRBD2 aligns across 12 bases. After removal of 4 bases from V and 6 bases from J, the junction contained 3 bases not matched to a gene. Looked up from germline, CDR1 is MNHEY and CDR2 is SVGAGI. This CDR3 has 15 residues. CDR3 amino acids: CASSSSGRGAGELFF. The CDR3 bases are TGTGCCAGCAGTTCTAGCGGGAGGGGGGCCGGGGAGCTGTTTTTT.

For the CDR3, the DNA is TGCGCCAGCAGCTTGGCCGGGACTAGCGGGAGTGGTATCTATGAGCAGTTCTTC. It translates to CASSLAGTSGSGIYEQFF. The J gene is TRBJ2-1, the V gene TRBV5-1; 14 nucleotides agree with TRBD2. Germline V gene lookup returns CDR1 SGHRS and CDR2 YFSETQ. Trimming at V came to 0 bases and at J to 8 bases, leaving 10 bases not matched to a gene. This CDR3 is built from 18 residues.

CDR3 residues: CASSYLGEADTEAFF. In nucleotides, the CDR3 is TGTGCCAGCAGTTACCTTGGCGAGGCGGACACTGAAGCTTTCTTT. The chain recombines TRBV6-6 with TRBJ1-1; D uncertain. Trimming removed 2 bases from V and 3 bases from J, with 13 bases in between. The CDR3 contains 15 residues. Germline V gene data show CDR1 as MNHNY and CDR2 as SVGAGI (reference sequence).

The chain has TRBV2 and TRBJ2-7, with 7 bases lining up with TRBD2. This CDR3 is built from 12 residues. V lost 8 bases, J lost 4 bases, and 5 bases stayed unmatched. Germline V gene sequence: CDR1 SNHLY, CDR2 FYNNEI. CDR3 sequence reads: CASSREGYEQYF. In nucleotides, the CDR3 is TGTGCCAGCTCCAGGGAGGGTTACGAGCAGTACTTC.

The chain employs TRBV9 and TRBJ2-1; no clear D. Germline CDR1 is SGDLS and CDR2 is YYNGEE. CDR3 length: 14 amino acids. The V end lost 4 bases, the J end lost 0 bases, and 8 bases lay between the germline ends. The CDR3 bases are TGTGCCAGCAGCCCACTTGGCTCCTACAATGAGCAGTTCTTC. Protein sequence: CASSPLGSYNEQFF.

The genes are TRBV10-2 and TRBJ2-7, with D perhaps matching TRBD2 (7 bases). V dropped 4 bases and J dropped 2 bases, with 12 bases sitting between them. Germline V gene sequence: CDR1 WSHSY, CDR2 SAAADI. This CDR3 is 14 amino acids long. The DNA for the CDR3 is TGCGCCAGCAGTGTGGGGGGGGCCACCTACGAGCAGTACTTC. It is translated as CASSVGGATYEQYF.

The J gene is TRBJ2-3, the V gene TRBV7-2; 7 bases agree with TRBD2. Germline CDR1 reads SGHTA; CDR2 reads FQGNSA. The CDR3 covers 16 residues. Trimming removed 5 bases from V and 1 base from J; junction bases left unmatched: 9. For the CDR3, the DNA is TGTGCCAGCAGCCCGGAAGCTAGCGGCCGCACAGATACGCAGTATTTT. As protein: CASSPEASGRTDTQYF.

The chain combines TRBV30 with TRBJ2-1, with D tentatively TRBD2 (6 bases). Germline CDR1 and CDR2: GTSNPN and SVGIG (reference sequence). Between the trimmed V and J ends, which lost 3 bases and 4 bases, there was a span of 19 bases. The CDR3 consists of 16 residues. In nucleotides, the CDR3 is TGTGCCTGGAGGGAGGTACGGGGGAGTGCTTACAATGAGCAGTTCTTC. As protein: CAWREVRGSAYNEQFF.

This sequence joins TRBV13 and TRBJ2-3, with 10 bases fitting TRBD2. CDR1 is PRHDT and CDR2 is FYEKMQ in the germline V gene (reference sequence). The V gene end was trimmed by 2 bases and the J gene end by 2 bases; junction bases not matched to a gene: 16. The CDR3 extends over 20 amino acids. DNA for the CDR3: TGTGCCAGCAGCTTAAAGATGGCCGACTTCCTAGCGGGAGACACAGATACGCAGTATTTT. Its protein is CASSLKMADFLAGDTDTQYF.

The V and J genes are TRBV29-1 and TRBJ1-2, with D perhaps TRBD1 (6 bases). V lost 7 bases and J lost 8, with 11 bases in between. This CDR3 comprises 10 residues. Germline-derived CDR1 and CDR2 are SQVTM and ANQGSEA. This CDR3 reads CSAGGRGYTF. The CDR3 coding sequence is TGCAGCGCCGGGGGCCGGGGCTACACCTTC.